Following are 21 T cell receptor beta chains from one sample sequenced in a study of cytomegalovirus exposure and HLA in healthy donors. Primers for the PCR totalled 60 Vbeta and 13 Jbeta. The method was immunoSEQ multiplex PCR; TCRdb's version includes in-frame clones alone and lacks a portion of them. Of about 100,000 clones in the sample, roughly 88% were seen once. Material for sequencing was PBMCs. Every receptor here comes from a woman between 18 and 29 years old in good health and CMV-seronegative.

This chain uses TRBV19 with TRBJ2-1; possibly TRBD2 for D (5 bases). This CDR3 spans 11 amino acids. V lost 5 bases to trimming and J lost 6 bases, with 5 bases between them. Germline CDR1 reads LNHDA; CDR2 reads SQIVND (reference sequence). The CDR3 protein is CASSGGNEQFF. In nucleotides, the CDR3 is TGTGCCAGTAGTGGAGGCAATGAGCAGTTCTTC.

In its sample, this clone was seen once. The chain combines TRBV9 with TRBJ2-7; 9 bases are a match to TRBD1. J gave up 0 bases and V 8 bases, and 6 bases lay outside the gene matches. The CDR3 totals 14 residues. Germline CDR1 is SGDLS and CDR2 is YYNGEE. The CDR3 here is CARSGTGNSYEQYF. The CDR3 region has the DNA TGTGCCAGATCCGGGACAGGGAACTCCTACGAGCAGTACTTC.

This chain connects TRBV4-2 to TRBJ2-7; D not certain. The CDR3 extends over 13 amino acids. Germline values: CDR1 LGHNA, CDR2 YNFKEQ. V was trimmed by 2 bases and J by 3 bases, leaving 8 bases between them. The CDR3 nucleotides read TGTGCCAGCAGCCAATCCCTAAACTACGAGCAGTACTTC. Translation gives CASSQSLNYEQYF.

CDR3 sequence: CASSYSSGRDEQFF. CDR3 bases: TGTGCCAGCAGTTATTCGAGCGGGAGGGATGAGCAGTTCTTC. The chain uses TRBV6-5 and TRBJ2-1; TRBD2 matches 10 bases. This CDR3 comprises 14 residues. Germline CDR1 and CDR2: MNHEY and SVGAGI. V was pared by 3 bases and J by 8 bases, with 4 bases of the junction left unmatched.

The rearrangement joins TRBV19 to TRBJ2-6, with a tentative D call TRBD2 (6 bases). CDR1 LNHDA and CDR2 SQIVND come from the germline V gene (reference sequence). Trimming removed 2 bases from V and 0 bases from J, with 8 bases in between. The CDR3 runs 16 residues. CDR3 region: CASSISGLSGANVLTF. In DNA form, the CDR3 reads TGTGCCAGTAGTATAAGCGGGCTCTCTGGGGCCAACGTCCTGACTTTC.

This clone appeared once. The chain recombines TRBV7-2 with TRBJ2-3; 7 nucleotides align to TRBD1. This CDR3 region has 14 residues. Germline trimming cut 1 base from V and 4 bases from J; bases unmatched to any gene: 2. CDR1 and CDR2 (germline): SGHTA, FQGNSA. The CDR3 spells CASSLVRGPDTQYF. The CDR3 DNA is TGTGCCAGCAGCTTAGTTAGGGGGCCAGATACGCAGTATTTT.

Here the CDR3 reads CASGLEGEKYF. The CDR3 DNA is TGTGCCAGCGGGTTAGAGGGGGAGAAATACTTC. The V gene is TRBV5-8, the J gene TRBJ2-7, with D tentatively TRBD1 (6 bases). Trimming stripped 7 bases from V and 13 bases from J, with 18 bases between. Germline V gene lookup returns CDR1 SGHTS and CDR2 YDEGEE. This CDR3 comprises 11 residues.

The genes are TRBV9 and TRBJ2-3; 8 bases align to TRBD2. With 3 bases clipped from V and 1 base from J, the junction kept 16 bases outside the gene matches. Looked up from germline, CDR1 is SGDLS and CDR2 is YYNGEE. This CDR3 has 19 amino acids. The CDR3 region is CASSARGVSGMGGTDTQYF. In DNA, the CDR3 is TGTGCCAGCAGCGCTAGAGGGGTTAGCGGGATGGGCGGCACAGATACGCAGTATTTT.

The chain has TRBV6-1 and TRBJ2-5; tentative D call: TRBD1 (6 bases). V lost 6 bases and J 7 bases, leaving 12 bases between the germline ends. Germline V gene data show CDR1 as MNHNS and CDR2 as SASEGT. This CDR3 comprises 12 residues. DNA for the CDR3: TGTGCCAGCAGGCAGGGGTCAAGGACCCAGTACTTC. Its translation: CASRQGSRTQYF.

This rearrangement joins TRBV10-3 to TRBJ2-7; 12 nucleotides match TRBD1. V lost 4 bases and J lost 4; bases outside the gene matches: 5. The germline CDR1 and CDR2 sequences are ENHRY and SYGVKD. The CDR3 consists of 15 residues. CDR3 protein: CAISAPGQGAYEQYF. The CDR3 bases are TGTGCCATCAGTGCCCCGGGACAGGGGGCTTACGAGCAGTACTTC.

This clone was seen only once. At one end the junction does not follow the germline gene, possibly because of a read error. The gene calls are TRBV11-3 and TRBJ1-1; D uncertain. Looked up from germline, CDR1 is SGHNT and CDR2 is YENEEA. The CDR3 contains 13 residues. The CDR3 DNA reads TGTGCCAGCAGCCTAGAGGAGGGCCGGGGAGCTTTCTTT. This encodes CASSLEEGRGAFF.

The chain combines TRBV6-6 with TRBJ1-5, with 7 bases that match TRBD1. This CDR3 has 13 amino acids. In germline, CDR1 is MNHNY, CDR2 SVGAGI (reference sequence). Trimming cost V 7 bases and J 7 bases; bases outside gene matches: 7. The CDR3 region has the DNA TGTGCCAGCATGACGGACAGGAGGCAGCCCCAGCATTTT. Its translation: CASMTDRRQPQHF.

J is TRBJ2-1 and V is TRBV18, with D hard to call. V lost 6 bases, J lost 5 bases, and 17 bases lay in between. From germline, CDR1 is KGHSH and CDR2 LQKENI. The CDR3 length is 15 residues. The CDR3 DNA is TGTGCCAGCTCGCCCAAGCTAGGTCTCCACAATGAGCAGTTCTTC. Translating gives CASSPKLGLHNEQFF. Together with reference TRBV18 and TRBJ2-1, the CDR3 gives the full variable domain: NAGVMQNPRHLVRRRGQEARLRCSPMKGHSHVYWYRQLPEEGLKFMVYLQKENIIDESGMPKERFSAEFPKEGPSILRIQQVVRGDSAAYFCASSPKLGLHNEQFFGPGTRLTVL.

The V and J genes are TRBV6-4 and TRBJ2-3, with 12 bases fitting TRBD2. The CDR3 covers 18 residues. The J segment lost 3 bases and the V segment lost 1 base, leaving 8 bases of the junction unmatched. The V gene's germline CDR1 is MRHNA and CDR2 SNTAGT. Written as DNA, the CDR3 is TGTGCCAGCAGTGACTTACAAGAAACTAGCGGGGGGACAGATACGCAGTATTTT. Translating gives CASSDLQETSGGTDTQYF.

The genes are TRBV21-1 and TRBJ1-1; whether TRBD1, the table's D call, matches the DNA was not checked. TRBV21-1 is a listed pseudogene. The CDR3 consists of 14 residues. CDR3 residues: CASSFLQGQFKAFF. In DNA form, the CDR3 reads TGTGCCAGCAGCTTCTTACAGGGGCAGTTTAAAGCTTTCTTT.

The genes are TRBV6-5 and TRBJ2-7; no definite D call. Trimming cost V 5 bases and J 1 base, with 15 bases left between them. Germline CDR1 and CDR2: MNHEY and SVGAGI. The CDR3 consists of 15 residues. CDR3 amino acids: CASSRFLYGSYEQYF. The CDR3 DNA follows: TGTGCCAGCAGTCGTTTTCTGTACGGGTCCTACGAGCAGTACTTC.

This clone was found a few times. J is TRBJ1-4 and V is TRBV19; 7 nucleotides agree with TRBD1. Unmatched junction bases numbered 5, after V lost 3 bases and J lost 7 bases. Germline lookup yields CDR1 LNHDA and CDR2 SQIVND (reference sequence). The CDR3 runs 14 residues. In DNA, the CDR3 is TGTGCCAGTAGTATCACAGGGGCGGGTGAAAAACTGTTTTTT. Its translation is CASSITGAGEKLFF.

DNA of the CDR3: TGTGCCAGCTCACCACCCCGACGGAGCCAAGAGACCCAGTACTTC. Protein: CASSPPRRSQETQYF. This chain connects TRBV18 to TRBJ2-5; D gene unclear. Per the germline V gene, CDR1 is KGHSH and CDR2 is LQKENI. V gave up 0 bases and J gave up 1 base, with 9 bases separating them. This CDR3 has 15 residues.

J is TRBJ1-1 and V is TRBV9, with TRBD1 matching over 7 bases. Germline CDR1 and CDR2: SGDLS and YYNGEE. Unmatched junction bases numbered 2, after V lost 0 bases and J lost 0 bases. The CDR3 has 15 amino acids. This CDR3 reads CASSVVGTVNTEAFF. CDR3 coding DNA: TGTGCCAGCAGCGTAGTTGGGACAGTGAACACTGAAGCTTTCTTT. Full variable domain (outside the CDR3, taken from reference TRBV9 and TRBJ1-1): DSGVTQTPKHLITATGQRVTLRCSPRSGDLSVYWYQQSLDQGLQFLIQYYNGEERAKGNILERFSAQQFPDLHSELNLSSLELGDSALYFCASSVVGTVNTEAFFGQGTRLTVV.

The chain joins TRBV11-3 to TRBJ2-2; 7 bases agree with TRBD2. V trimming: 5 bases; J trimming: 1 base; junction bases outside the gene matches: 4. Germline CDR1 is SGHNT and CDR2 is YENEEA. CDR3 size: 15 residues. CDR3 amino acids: CASSITSVNTGELFF. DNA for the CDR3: TGTGCCAGCAGCATAACTAGCGTGAACACCGGGGAGCTGTTTTTT.

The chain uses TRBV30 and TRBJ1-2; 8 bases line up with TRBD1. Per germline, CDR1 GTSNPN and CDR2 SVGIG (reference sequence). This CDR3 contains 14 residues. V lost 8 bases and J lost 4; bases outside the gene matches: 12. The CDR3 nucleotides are TGTGCCGGACAGCAGGGGGCGTCGGTCTATGGCTACACCTTC. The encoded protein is CAGQQGASVYGYTF.